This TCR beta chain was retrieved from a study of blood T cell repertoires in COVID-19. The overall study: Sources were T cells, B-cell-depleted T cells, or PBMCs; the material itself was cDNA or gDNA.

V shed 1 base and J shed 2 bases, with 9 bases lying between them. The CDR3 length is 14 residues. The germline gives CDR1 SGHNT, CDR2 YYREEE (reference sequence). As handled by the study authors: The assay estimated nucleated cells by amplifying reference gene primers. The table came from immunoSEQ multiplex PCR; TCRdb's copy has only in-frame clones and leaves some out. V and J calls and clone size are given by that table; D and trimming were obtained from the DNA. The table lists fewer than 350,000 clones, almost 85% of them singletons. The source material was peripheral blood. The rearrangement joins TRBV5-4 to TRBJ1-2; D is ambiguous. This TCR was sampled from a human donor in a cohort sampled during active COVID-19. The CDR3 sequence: CASSLSHRNYGYTF. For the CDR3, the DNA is TGTGCCAGCAGCTTGTCCCACCGGAACTATGGCTACACCTTC.